One and the same sample provided the 14 T cell receptor beta chains below, sequenced in a study of shared clonotypes between healthy human individuals. Measured with immunoSEQ multiplex PCR; TCRdb has only the in-frame clones, and not every one. The repertoire holds over 1.5 million clones, with around 98% as singletons. The sample comprised naive CD4+ T cells sorted from blood. As for subset: CD45RA+ positively selected. Source of these receptors: a man aged 30-40 years in good health.

The rearrangement uses TRBV25-1 and TRBJ1-2, with D maybe TRBD1 (5 bases). There are 16 residues in the CDR3. CDR1 and CDR2 (germline): MGHDK, SYGVNS. V dropped 5 bases and J dropped 4 bases, with 20 bases sitting between them. The chain's CDR3 is CASSILAGGGVYGYTF. Here the CDR3 DNA reads TGTGCCAGCAGTATCCTGGCTGGGGGGGGTGTCTATGGCTACACCTTC.

The gene calls are TRBV28 and TRBJ2-6; TRBD1 is a possible D gene (6 bases). Trimming removed 7 bases from V and 0 bases from J, with 25 bases in between. The CDR3 has 20 residues. In germline, CDR1 is MDHEN, CDR2 SYDVKM. For the CDR3, the DNA is TGTGCCAGCACCGTTGACAGGACAAACGACTTCCTCTCTGGGGCCAACGTCCTGACTTTC. Its translation is CASTVDRTNDFLSGANVLTF.

This chain uses TRBV5-1 with TRBJ1-2, with 7 bases matching TRBD1. With V trimmed by 0 bases and J by 0 bases, 5 bases remained unmatched. The CDR3 sequence is 16 residues long. Germline-derived CDR1 and CDR2 are SGHRS and YFSETQ. Written as DNA, the CDR3 is TGCGCCAGCAGCTTGGGACAGGGATCGGCTAACTATGGCTACACCTTC. This codes for CASSLGQGSANYGYTF.

This clone was picked up one time. The gene calls are TRBV28 and TRBJ2-7; D gene uncertain. Germline CDR1 is MDHEN and CDR2 is SYDVKM. The length of the CDR3 is 12 residues. V lost 6 bases and J 3 bases, leaving 9 bases between the germline ends. CDR3 protein: CASSYRNYEQYF. DNA of the CDR3: TGTGCCAGCAGCTACCGGAACTACGAGCAGTACTTC. Using reference TRBV28 and TRBJ2-7 for the parts outside the CDR3, the full variable domain is DVKVTQSSRYLVKRTGEKVFLECVQDMDHENMFWYRQDPGLGLRLIYFSYDVKMKEKGDIPEGYSVSREKKERFSLILESASTNQTSMYLCASSYRNYEQYFGPGTRLTVT.

This chain uses TRBV28 with TRBJ1-2; unclear D gene. V lost 4 bases and J lost 6, with 6 bases in between. The germline V gene encodes CDR1 MDHEN and CDR2 SYDVKM. The CDR3 totals 11 residues. As DNA, the CDR3 is TGTGCCAGCAGTTCCAGGCATGGCTACACCTTC. Its translation is CASSSRHGYTF.

With regard to this clone: Other DNA sequences within the sample encode an identical CDR3. This chain joins TRBV11-2 and TRBJ2-1, with TRBD2 matching over 11 bases. J was trimmed by 4 bases and V by 5 bases; bases with no gene match: 4. The CDR3 loop spans 15 amino acids. Germline CDR1 SGHAT, CDR2 FQNNGV. The CDR3 region has the DNA TGTGCCAGCAGCCCTAGACTAGCGGGGTACAATGAGCAGTTCTTC. Translating gives CASSPRLAGYNEQFF.

This clone occurred once. The V and J genes are TRBV11-2 and TRBJ2-5; perhaps TRBD1 as D (5 bases). Per germline, CDR1 SGHAT and CDR2 FQNNGV. The V end was cut by 5 bases, the J end by 1 base, with 8 bases between. This CDR3 region has 13 residues. CDR3 amino acids: CASSPDTQETQYF. CDR3 coding DNA: TGTGCCAGCAGCCCGGACACCCAAGAGACCCAGTACTTC. The whole variable domain, filled in from reference TRBV11-2 and TRBJ2-5, reads EAGVAQSPRYKIIEKRQSVAFWCNPISGHATLYWYQQILGQGPKLLIQFQNNGVVDDSQLPKDRFSAERLKGVDSTLKIQPAKLEDSAVYLCASSPDTQETQYFGPGTRLLVL.

This clone was found once. The rearrangement uses TRBV28 and TRBJ2-5; TRBD1 or TRBD2 may be the D gene (6 bases each). The V gene lost 5 bases and the J gene lost 5 bases, with 12 bases spanning the gap. Germline V gene lookup returns CDR1 MDHEN and CDR2 SYDVKM. The CDR3 loop spans 13 amino acids. The CDR3 is CASSRGPEETQYF. DNA for the CDR3: TGTGCCAGCAGTCGGGGGCCAGAGGAGACCCAGTACTTC.

The chain has TRBV15 and TRBJ2-7; a possible D gene is TRBD2 (5 bases). The CDR3 totals 16 residues. Trimming cost V 1 base and J 3 bases, with 16 bases left between them. Germline CDR1 is LNHNV and CDR2 is YYDKDF (reference sequence). The CDR3 nucleotides are TGTGCCACCAGCAGAGTAGGCGGGCAGTTGAACTACGAGCAGTACTTC. Its protein product is CATSRVGGQLNYEQYF. The entire variable domain, with the rest obtained from reference TRBV15 and TRBJ2-7, is as follows: DAMVIQNPRYQVTQFGKPVTLSCSQTLNHNVMYWYQQKSSQAPKLLFHYYDKDFNNEADTPDNFQSRRPNTSFCFLDIRSPGLGDTAMYLCATSRVGGQLNYEQYFGPGTRLTVT.

The chain employs TRBV28 and TRBJ1-1; TRBD1 is a possible D gene (6 bases). Looked up from germline, CDR1 is MDHEN and CDR2 is SYDVKM. This CDR3 comprises 13 residues. Deletions cut 5 bases from V and 2 bases from J, with 9 bases between. CDR3 nucleotide sequence: TGTGCCAGCAGTGGGACATCCAACACTGAAGCTTTCTTT. Its translation is CASSGTSNTEAFF. Combining the CDR3 with reference TRBV28 and TRBJ1-1 gives the whole variable domain DVKVTQSSRYLVKRTGEKVFLECVQDMDHENMFWYRQDPGLGLRLIYFSYDVKMKEKGDIPEGYSVSREKKERFSLILESASTNQTSMYLCASSGTSNTEAFFGQGTRLTVV.

V usage is TRBV5-6 and J usage is TRBJ2-5; maybe TRBD1 (6 bases). Germline V CDR1 and CDR2: SGHDT, YYEEEE. Trimming stripped 1 base from V and 3 bases from J, with 10 bases between. The CDR3 runs 14 residues. CDR3 bases: TGTGCCAGCAGCTTGTATAGGGGGAAAGAGACCCAGTACTTC. Translation gives CASSLYRGKETQYF.

J is TRBJ1-3 and V is TRBV28, with D tentatively TRBD1 (5 bases). The CDR3 length is 15 residues. The germline gives CDR1 MDHEN, CDR2 SYDVKM. Trimming took off 4 bases at V and 3 bases at J, with 13 bases between the two ends. The CDR3 loop reads CASSSSGRRGNTIYF. Here the CDR3 DNA reads TGTGCCAGCAGTTCATCAGGGAGACGTGGAAACACCATATATTTT.

The chain combines TRBV28 with TRBJ1-3; D not resolved. Germline V gene lookup returns CDR1 MDHEN and CDR2 SYDVKM. V was pared by 8 bases and J by 1 base, with 9 bases between. CDR3 length: 13 amino acids. CDR3 loop: CASWGISGNTIYF. The DNA for the CDR3 is TGTGCCAGCTGGGGAATTTCTGGAAACACCATATATTTT.

The rearrangement joins TRBV7-2 to TRBJ2-1; a weak D match, TRBD2 (6 bases). Per germline, CDR1 SGHTA and CDR2 FQGNSA. V dropped 5 bases and J dropped 9 bases, with 20 bases sitting between them. The CDR3 is 15 amino acids. The CDR3 protein is CASSLKGSGSVEQFF. Written as DNA, the CDR3 is TGTGCCAGCAGCCTCAAAGGTTCCGGGAGTGTTGAGCAGTTCTTC.